The rows below give T cell receptor beta chains drawn from one sample of a study of T cells in Graves' hyperthyroidism and ophthalmopathy. From the multiplex PCR reads, TCRdb called clonotypes with MiXCR, one entry per CDR3 protein. This sample yields about 570,000 distinct CDR3 sequences, of which 46% are seen a single time; around 20% belongs to the top ten. Source material: peripheral blood or thyroid tissue (not recorded which). These receptors were collected from an adult woman with Graves' disease, either hyperthyroidism or ophthalmopathy (not recorded which). Each CDR3 is given with its conserved first and last residue. The D gene is left open where the match is weak. The size of a clone is reported for some rows only, either as once, few or many, or as a class for expanded clones.

abundance	v_gene	j_gene	d_gene	CDR3aa	CDR3nt
-	TRBV7-2	TRBJ2-7	TRBD2	CASSLDLAGAYEQYF	TGTGCCAGCAGCTTAGATCTAGCGGGGGCTTACGAGCAGTACTTC
-	TRBV2	TRBJ2-7	TRBD2	CASSLGGLAISYEQYF	TGTGCCAGCAGCTTGGGGGGACTAGCGATCTCCTACGAGCAGTACTTC
many	TRBV12-3/TRBV12-4	TRBJ1-3	-	CASSWNLLFMSGNTIYF	TGTGCCAGCAGTTGGAACCTCCTATTTATGTCTGGAAACACCATATATTTT
-	TRBV28	TRBJ2-7	-	CASSPPGTAAYEQYF	TGTGCCAGCAGTCCCCCAGGGACGGCCGCCTACGAGCAGTACTTC
-	TRBV7-9	TRBJ1-6	-	CASSLGSVNGSPLHF	TGTGCCAGCAGCTTAGGGTCAGTCAATGGTTCACCCCTCCACTTT
many	TRBV4-2	TRBJ1-1	-	CASSQDLSANTEAFF	TGCGCCAGCAGCCAAGATCTATCCGCGAACACTGAAGCTTTCTTT
-	TRBV10-3	TRBJ1-2	TRBD1	CAISEEGAVGYTF	TGTGCCATCAGTGAGGAGGGGGCCGTGGGCTACACCTTC
many	TRBV4-2	TRBJ2-2	-	CASSQGSSAAGELFF	TGTGCCAGCAGCCAAGGTTCGAGCGCGGCCGGGGAGCTGTTTTTT
-	TRBV6-6	TRBJ1-2	TRBD1	CASGAGGYCYTF	TGTGCCAGCGGGGCAGGGGGATATTGCTACACCTTC
many	TRBV6-5	TRBJ1-2	TRBD1	CASSRDRMGYGYTF	TGTGCCAGCAGCCGGGACAGAATGGGATATGGCTACACCTTC
-	TRBV5-1	TRBJ2-5	-	CASRVEQTQYF	TGCGCCAGCAGAGTCGAACAGACCCAGTACTTC
few	TRBV10-1	TRBJ1-6	TRBD1	CASSAEQGARSPLHF	TGCGCCAGCAGTGCCGAGCAGGGGGCGAGGTCACCCCTCCACTTT
many	TRBV7-8	TRBJ2-2	TRBD2	CASSLGLAGDRNGELFF	TGTGCCAGCAGCTTGGGACTAGCGGGAGATAGGAACGGGGAGCTGTTTTTT
many	TRBV11-2	TRBJ2-7	-	CASSSGGGGKFEQYF	TGTGCCAGCAGCTCGGGTGGAGGGGGAAAATTCGAGCAGTACTTC
many	TRBV7-9	TRBJ1-6	TRBD1	CASSSGTGGSYNSPLHF	TGTGCCAGCAGCTCCGGGACAGGGGGCTCATATAATTCACCCCTCCACTTT
-	TRBV7-2	TRBJ1-2	-	CASSRLYLGYTF	TGTGCCAGCAGCCGCCTTTATCTTGGCTACACCTTC
-	TRBV7-9	TRBJ1-4	-	CASSLGAMGGKLFF	TGTGCCAGCAGCTTAGGAGCGATGGGTGGAAAACTGTTTTTT
many	TRBV5-1	TRBJ2-2	-	CASSYISGPNTGELFF	TGCGCCAGCAGCTACATAAGCGGGCCGAACACCGGGGAGCTGTTTTTT
once	TRBV20-1	TRBJ2-1	-	CSARAGESYNEQFF	TGCAGTGCTAGAGCGGGAGAGTCCTACAATGAGCAGTTCTTC
many	TRBV2	TRBJ1-1	-	CASLSRGNTEAFF	TGTGCCAGCCTCAGTCGGGGGAACACTGAAGCTTTCTTT
few	TRBV6-6	TRBJ1-1	TRBD1	CASSPFGTGSSEAFF	TGTGCCAGCAGTCCCTTCGGGACAGGGTCCTCTGAAGCTTTCTTT
once	TRBV9	TRBJ2-6	-	CASSSPQGTGVLSGANVLTF	TGTGCCAGCAGCTCCCCGCAGGGGACTGGCGTCCTCTCTGGGGCCAACGTCCTGACTTTC
many	TRBV29-1	TRBJ1-2	-	CSAPRWPDGYTF	TGCAGCGCCCCACGATGGCCGGATGGCTACACCTTC
-	TRBV10-3	TRBJ1-6	-	CAISEGSPRDSPLHF	TGTGCCATCAGTGAAGGCAGCCCCAGGGATTCACCCCTCCACTTT
-	TRBV10-3	TRBJ2-5	TRBD1	CAIRAEQGALGETQYF	TGTGCCATCAGGGCGGAACAGGGGGCCCTAGGGGAGACCCAGTACTTC
-	TRBV6-5	TRBJ1-4	-	CASSRQNTEKLFF	TGTGCCAGCAGCCGGCAGAACACTGAAAAACTGTTTTTT
-	TRBV10-3	TRBJ2-1	TRBD1	CAIRGDRGSDEQFF	TGTGCCATCAGGGGGGACAGGGGAAGCGATGAGCAGTTCTTC
many	TRBV5-6	TRBJ1-2	-	CASSDGRPRGYTF	TGTGCCAGCAGCGATGGGAGACCTCGGGGCTACACCTTC
-	TRBV10-2	TRBJ1-6	TRBD1	CASSDGGQGLGSPLHF	TGCGCCAGCAGTGATGGAGGACAGGGACTCGGTTCACCCCTCCACTTT
-	TRBV9	TRBJ2-7	-	CASSPGGLPYEQYF	TGTGCCAGCAGCCCAGGCGGGCTCCCCTACGAGCAGTACTTC
many	TRBV7-9	TRBJ2-7	TRBD2	CASSPHRTSVLNYYEQYF	TGTGCCAGCAGCCCCCACCGGACTAGCGTTCTCAACTACTACGAGCAGTACTTC
once	TRBV25-1	TRBJ2-5	TRBD1	CARQGEEKETQYF	TGTGCTAGACAGGGTGAAGAGAAAGAGACCCAGTACTTC
-	TRBV7-3	TRBJ1-2	-	CASSLIAGGDHNTF	TGTGCCAGCAGCTTAATCGCCGGGGGCGATCACAACACCTTC
many	TRBV7-9	TRBJ1-6	TRBD1	CASSLTQGKNSPLHF	TGTGCCAGCAGCTTAACACAGGGGAAAAATTCACCCCTCCACTTT
-	TRBV10-3	TRBJ1-2	-	CAIKGEGSGYTF	TGTGCCATCAAAGGGGAGGGTTCCGGCTACACCTTC
many	TRBV20-1	TRBJ2-7	TRBD2	CSVGGRASYEQYF	TGCAGTGTTGGCGGGAGGGCCTCCTACGAGCAGTACTTC
-	TRBV14	TRBJ2-7	TRBD2	CASSLTSGTLYEQYF	TGTGCCAGCAGCCTTACTAGCGGGACCCTCTACGAGCAGTACTTC
many	TRBV5-8	TRBJ1-2	-	CASSPFQRASGYTF	TGTGCCAGCAGCCCTTTTCAGCGGGCGAGTGGCTACACCTTC
-	TRBV20-1	TRBJ1-5	-	CSAIWGGYSNQPQHF	TGCAGTGCTATTTGGGGAGGGTATAGCAATCAGCCCCAGCATTTT
-	TRBV10-3	TRBJ2-5	-	CAIRTATKETQYF	TGTGCCATTAGGACAGCCACGAAAGAGACCCAGTACTTC